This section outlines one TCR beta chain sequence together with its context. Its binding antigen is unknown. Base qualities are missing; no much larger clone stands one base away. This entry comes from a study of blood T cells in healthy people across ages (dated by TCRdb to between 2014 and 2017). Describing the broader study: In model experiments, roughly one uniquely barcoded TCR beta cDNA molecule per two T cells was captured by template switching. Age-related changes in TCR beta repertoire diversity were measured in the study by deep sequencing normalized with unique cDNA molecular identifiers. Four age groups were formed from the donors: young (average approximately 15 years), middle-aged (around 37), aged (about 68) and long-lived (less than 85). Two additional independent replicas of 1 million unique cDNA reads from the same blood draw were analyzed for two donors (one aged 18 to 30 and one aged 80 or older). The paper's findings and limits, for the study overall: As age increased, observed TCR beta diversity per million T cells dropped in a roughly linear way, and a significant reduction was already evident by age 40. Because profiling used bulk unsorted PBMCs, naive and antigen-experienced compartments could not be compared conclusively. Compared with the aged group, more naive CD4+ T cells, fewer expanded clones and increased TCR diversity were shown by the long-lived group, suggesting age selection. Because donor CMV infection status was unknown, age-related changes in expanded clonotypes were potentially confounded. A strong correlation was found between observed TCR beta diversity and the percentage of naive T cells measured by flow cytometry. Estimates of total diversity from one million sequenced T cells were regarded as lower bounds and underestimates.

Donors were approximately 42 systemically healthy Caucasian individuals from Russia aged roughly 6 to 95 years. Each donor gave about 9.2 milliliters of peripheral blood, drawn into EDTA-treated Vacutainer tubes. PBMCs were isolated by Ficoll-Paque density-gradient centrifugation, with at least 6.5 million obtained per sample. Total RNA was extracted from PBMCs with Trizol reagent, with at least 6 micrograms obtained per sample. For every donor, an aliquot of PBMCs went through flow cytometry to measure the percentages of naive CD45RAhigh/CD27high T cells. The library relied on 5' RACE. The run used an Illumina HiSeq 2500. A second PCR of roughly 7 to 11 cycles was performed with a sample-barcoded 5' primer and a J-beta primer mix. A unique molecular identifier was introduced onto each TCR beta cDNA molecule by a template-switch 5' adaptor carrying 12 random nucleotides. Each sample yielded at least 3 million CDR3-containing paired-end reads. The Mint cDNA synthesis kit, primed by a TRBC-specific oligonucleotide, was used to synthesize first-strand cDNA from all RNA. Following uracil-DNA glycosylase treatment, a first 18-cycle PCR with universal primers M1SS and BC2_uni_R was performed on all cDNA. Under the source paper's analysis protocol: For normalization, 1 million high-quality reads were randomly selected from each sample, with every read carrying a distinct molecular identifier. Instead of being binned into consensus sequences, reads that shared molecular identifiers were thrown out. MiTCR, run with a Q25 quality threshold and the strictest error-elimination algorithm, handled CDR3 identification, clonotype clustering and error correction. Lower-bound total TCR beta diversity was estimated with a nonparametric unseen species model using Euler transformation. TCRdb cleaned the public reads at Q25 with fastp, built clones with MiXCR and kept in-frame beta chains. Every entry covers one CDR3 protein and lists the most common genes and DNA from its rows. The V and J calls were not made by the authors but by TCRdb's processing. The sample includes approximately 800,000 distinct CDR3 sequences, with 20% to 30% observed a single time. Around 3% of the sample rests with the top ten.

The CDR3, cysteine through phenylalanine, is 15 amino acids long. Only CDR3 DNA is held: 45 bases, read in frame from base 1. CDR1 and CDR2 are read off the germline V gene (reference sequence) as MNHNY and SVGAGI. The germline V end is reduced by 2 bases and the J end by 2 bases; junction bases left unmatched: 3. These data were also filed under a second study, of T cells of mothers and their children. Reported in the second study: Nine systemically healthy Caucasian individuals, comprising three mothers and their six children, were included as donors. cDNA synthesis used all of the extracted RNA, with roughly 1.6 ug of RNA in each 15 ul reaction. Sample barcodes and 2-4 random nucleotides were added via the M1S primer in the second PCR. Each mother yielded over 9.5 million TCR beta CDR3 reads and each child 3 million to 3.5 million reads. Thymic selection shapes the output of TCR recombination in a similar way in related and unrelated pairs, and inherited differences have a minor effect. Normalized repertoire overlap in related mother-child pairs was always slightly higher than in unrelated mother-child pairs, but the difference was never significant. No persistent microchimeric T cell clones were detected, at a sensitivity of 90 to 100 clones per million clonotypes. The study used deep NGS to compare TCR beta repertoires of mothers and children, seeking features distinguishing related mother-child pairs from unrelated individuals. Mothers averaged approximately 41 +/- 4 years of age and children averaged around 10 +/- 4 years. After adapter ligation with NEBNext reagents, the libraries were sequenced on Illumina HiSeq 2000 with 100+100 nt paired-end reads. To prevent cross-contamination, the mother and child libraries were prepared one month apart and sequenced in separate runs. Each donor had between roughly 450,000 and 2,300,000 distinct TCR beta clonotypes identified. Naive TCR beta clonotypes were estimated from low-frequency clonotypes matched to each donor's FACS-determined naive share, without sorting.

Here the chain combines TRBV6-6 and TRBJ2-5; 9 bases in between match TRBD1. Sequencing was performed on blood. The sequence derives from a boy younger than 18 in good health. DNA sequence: TGTGCCAGCAGTTACCGGGACAGGGATCAAGAGACCCAGTACTTC. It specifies CASSYRDRDQETQYF.